These T cell receptor beta chains were read from a single sample in a study of memory CD4+ T cells and cytomegalovirus serostatus. Clones were sequenced by immunoSEQ multiplex PCR, and TCRdb holds only the in-frame ones, with some missing. Of approximately 42,000 clones in the sample, approximately 81% were seen once. The sequencing input was memory CD4+ T cells from blood. The receptors were gathered from an adult in good health and CMV-seronegative. Both conserved end residues are part of each CDR3. D genes are given only for firm matches. Some rows mark clone size as missing; the rest say once, few, many or name a class of expanded clone.

V gene,J gene,D gene,clone size,CDR3 protein,CDR3 DNA
TRBV7-2,TRBJ1-3,NA,NA,CASSLVGTGNTIYF,TGTGCCAGCAGCTTAGTTGGTACTGGAAACACCATATATTTT
TRBV5-1,TRBJ2-5,NA,NA,CASSRDSNQETQYF,TGCGCCAGCAGTCGGGACTCAAACCAAGAGACCCAGTACTTC
TRBV30,TRBJ1-3,TRBD1,NA,CAFLDRGSYTIYF,TGTGCCTTCCTCGACAGGGGATCGTACACCATATATTTT
TRBV11-3,TRBJ2-7,NA,NA,CASSLERGGGTYEQYF,TGTGCCAGCAGCTTAGAACGTGGGGGTGGTACCTACGAGCAGTACTTC
TRBV19,TRBJ2-7,TRBD2,NA,CASKSGSAGGGEQYF,TGTGCCAGTAAATCGGGTTCAGCGGGAGGGGGGGAGCAGTACTTC
TRBV30,TRBJ2-7,TRBD2,NA,CAWSWGGSYEQYF,TGTGCCTGGAGTTGGGGGGGGTCCTACGAGCAGTACTTC
TRBV30,TRBJ1-6,NA,once,CAWSVTGYGSPLHF,TGTGCCTGGAGTGTAACGGGTTACGGATCACCCCTCCACTTT
TRBV5-4,TRBJ2-5,NA,NA,CASSPSWTQETQYF,TGTGCCAGCAGCCCTTCCTGGACCCAAGAGACCCAGTACTTC
TRBV15,TRBJ2-3,TRBD2,once,CATSRGLASSTDTQYF,TGTGCCACCAGCAGAGGACTAGCTTCTAGCACAGATACGCAGTATTTT
TRBV18,TRBJ2-3,NA,NA,CASSPGAGAITDTQYF,TGTGCCAGCTCACCAGGGGCGGGGGCCATCACAGATACGCAGTATTTT
TRBV7-3,TRBJ2-3,TRBD2,few,CASSLTSGRALDTQYF,TGTGCCAGCAGCTTAACAAGCGGGAGGGCGTTAGATACGCAGTATTTT
TRBV9,TRBJ2-5,NA,NA,CASSVGEAGLQETQYF,TGTGCCAGCAGCGTAGGAGAAGCGGGCCTCCAAGAGACCCAGTACTTC
TRBV7-8,TRBJ1-1,NA,few,CASSLVLAAGTEAFF,TGTGCCAGCAGCTTAGTGCTCGCGGCGGGCACTGAAGCTTTCTTT
TRBV5-5,TRBJ1-5,TRBD1,NA,CASSLGQGWAQPQHF,TGTGCCAGCAGCTTGGGACAGGGGTGGGCTCAGCCCCAGCATTTT
TRBV7-2,TRBJ2-5,NA,NA,CASSLAREETQYF,TGTGCCAGCAGCTTAGCCAGGGAAGAGACCCAGTACTTC
TRBV20-1,TRBJ2-5,NA,NA,CSAGVSETQYF,TGCAGTGCTGGAGTCTCAGAGACCCAGTACTTC
TRBV7-6,TRBJ2-3,NA,NA,CASSLALADTQYF,TGTGCCAGCAGCTTAGCGCTCGCAGATACGCAGTATTTT
TRBV2,TRBJ2-3,NA,NA,CASRELTDTQYF,TGTGCCAGCAGGGAATTAACAGATACGCAGTATTTT
TRBV15,TRBJ2-5,TRBD1,NA,CATSSGQGPGETQYF,TGTGCCACCAGTTCGGGACAGGGACCCGGAGAGACCCAGTACTTC
TRBV9,TRBJ1-4,NA,NA,CASSVGVGMNEKLFF,TGTGCCAGCAGCGTAGGGGTAGGGATGAATGAAAAACTGTTTTTT
TRBV7-2,TRBJ1-1,NA,NA,CASSLARESAEAFF,TGTGCCAGCAGCTTGGCGAGGGAGTCTGCTGAAGCTTTCTTT
TRBV19,TRBJ2-7,TRBD1,once,CASSYRLDREEQYF,TGTGCCAGTAGTTACCGCCTAGACAGGGAAGAGCAGTACTTC
TRBV2,TRBJ1-5,NA,NA,CASKLGAPQPQHF,TGTGCCAGCAAGCTCGGGGCCCCTCAGCCCCAGCATTTT
TRBV7-2,TRBJ2-7,NA,once,CASTPQGGIYEQYF,TGTGCCAGCACCCCCCAGGGGGGTATTTACGAGCAGTACTTC
TRBV19,TRBJ1-4,NA,NA,CASGGESNEKLFF,TGTGCCAGTGGGGGAGAGAGTAATGAAAAACTGTTTTTT
TRBV30,TRBJ2-7,NA,few,CAWNPDRFPYEQYF,TGTGCCTGGAACCCAGACAGGTTCCCCTACGAGCAGTACTTC
TRBV7-9,TRBJ2-5,NA,NA,CASSVSETQYF,TGTGCCAGCAGCGTGAGCGAGACCCAGTACTTC
TRBV29-1,TRBJ2-5,TRBD1,NA,CSVPGQGLGETQYF,TGCAGCGTTCCGGGACAGGGGTTGGGAGAGACCCAGTACTTC
TRBV6-5,TRBJ1-1,TRBD1,NA,CASSTDRDTEAFF,TGTGCCAGCAGTACGGACAGGGACACTGAAGCTTTCTTT
TRBV11-2,TRBJ2-2,NA,NA,CASRDSNTGELFF,TGTGCCAGCAGGGACAGCAACACCGGGGAGCTGTTTTTT
TRBV5-1,TRBJ2-1,TRBD2,NA,CASSSVAGGPSNEQFF,TGCGCCAGCAGCTCCGTAGCGGGAGGGCCCAGCAATGAGCAGTTCTTC
TRBV6-4,TRBJ2-3,NA,NA,CASSDLGLSTDTQYF,TGTGCCAGCAGTGACCTAGGACTCAGCACAGATACGCAGTATTTT
TRBV5-4,TRBJ1-2,NA,NA,CASSLAAGYSYTF,TGTGCCAGCAGCTTGGCGGCAGGGTATAGCTACACCTTC
TRBV7-2,TRBJ1-3,NA,NA,CASSLSGVGNTIYF,TGTGCCAGCAGCTTATCAGGGGTCGGAAACACCATATATTTT
TRBV4-3,TRBJ2-1,NA,NA,CASSQARSNEQFF,TGCGCCAGCAGCCAAGCGCGCTCCAATGAGCAGTTCTTC
TRBV5-8,TRBJ2-1,NA,NA,CASSLEVVYNEQFF,TGTGCCAGCAGCTTGGAGGTGGTTTACAATGAGCAGTTCTTC
TRBV10-3,TRBJ2-5,TRBD1,NA,CAISARQGPQETQYF,TGTGCCATCAGTGCCAGACAGGGCCCTCAAGAGACCCAGTACTTC
TRBV12-5,TRBJ2-2,NA,once,CASGLGPEEAGELFF,TGTGCTAGTGGTTTGGGTCCAGAGGAGGCCGGGGAGCTGTTTTTT
TRBV9,TRBJ1-3,NA,NA,CASSVGGGTRSGNTIYF,TGTGCCAGCAGCGTAGGCGGGGGTACAAGGTCTGGAAACACCATATATTTT
TRBV7-2,TRBJ1-3,TRBD1,few,CASSSQDRAGNTIYF,TGTGCCAGCAGCTCCCAAGACAGGGCTGGAAACACCATATATTTT